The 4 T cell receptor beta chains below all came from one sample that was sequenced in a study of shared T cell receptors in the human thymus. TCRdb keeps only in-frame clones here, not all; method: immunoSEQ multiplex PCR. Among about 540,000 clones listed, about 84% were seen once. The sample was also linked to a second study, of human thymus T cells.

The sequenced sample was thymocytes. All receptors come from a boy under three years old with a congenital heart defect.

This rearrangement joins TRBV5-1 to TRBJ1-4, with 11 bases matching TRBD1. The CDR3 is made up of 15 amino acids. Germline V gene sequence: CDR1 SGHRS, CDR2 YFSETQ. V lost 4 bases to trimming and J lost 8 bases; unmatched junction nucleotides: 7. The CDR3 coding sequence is TGCGCCAGCAGCGGGGGGACAGGGGGTTTCGAAAAACTGTTTTTT. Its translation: CASSGGTGGFEKLFF.

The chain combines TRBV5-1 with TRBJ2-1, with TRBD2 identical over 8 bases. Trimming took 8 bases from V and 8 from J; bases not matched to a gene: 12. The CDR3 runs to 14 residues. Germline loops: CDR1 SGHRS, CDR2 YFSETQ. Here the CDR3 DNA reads TGCGCCAGTTGGGTCGTAGCGGGAAGGGATGAGCAGTTCTTC. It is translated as CASWVVAGRDEQFF.

The CDR3 protein is CASIGQVGNTIYF. CDR3 coding DNA: TGTGCCAGCATAGGACAAGTAGGAAACACCATATATTTT. The V call is TRBV6-1, the J call TRBJ1-3; TRBD1 might be the D (5 bases). V lost 7 bases to trimming and J lost 4 bases, with 11 bases between them. CDR3 length equals 13 residues. Germline V CDR1 and CDR2: MNHNS, SASEGT.

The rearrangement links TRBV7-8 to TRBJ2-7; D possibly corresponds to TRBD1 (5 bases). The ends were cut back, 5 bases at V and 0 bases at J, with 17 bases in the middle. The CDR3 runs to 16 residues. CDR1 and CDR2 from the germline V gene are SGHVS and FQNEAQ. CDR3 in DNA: TGTGCCAGCAGCCTCCCCCGGCAGGGCACCTCCTACGAGCAGTACTTC. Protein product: CASSLPRQGTSYEQYF.